The TCR beta chain described here comes from a study of blood T cell repertoires in COVID-19. In the study overall: The United States, Italy and Spain supplied acute and convalescent COVID-19 samples. T cells, B-cell-depleted T cells, or PBMCs supplied cDNA or gDNA.

The CDR3 loop spans 16 amino acids. In germline, CDR1 is KGHDR, CDR2 SFDVKD. Trimming took 4 bases from V and 1 from J; bases not matched to a gene: 7. Recruitment covered about two dozen US areas and drew participants whose ages spanned roughly 18 to 90 years. Original analysis: The authors estimated nucleated cell counts from reference gene primer amplification. Some clones are missing from TCRdb's copy, which holds only in-frame ones; the method was immunoSEQ multiplex PCR. V and J calls and clone size are as listed in that table; D and trimming were resolved from the DNA. The table records 280,000 or so clones, nearly 90% of them present only once.

Sequencing was performed on PBMCs or T cells enriched from blood (not recorded which). This chain links TRBV24-1 with TRBJ2-3; 7 bases are a match to TRBD1. The sequence derives from a young woman with acute COVID-19. CDR3 sequence (DNA): TGTGCCACCAGTGAAGTTCGGACAGGCCGCACAGATACGCAGTATTTT. It is translated as CATSEVRTGRTDTQYF.